The 21 T cell receptor beta chains presented below share a single source sample, sequenced in a study of T cell repertoires in cytomegalovirus infection. Via MiXCR, TCRdb re-called the reads, giving one row per CDR3 protein. The table lists hundreds of thousands of distinct CDR3 sequences, approximately 32% of them singletons, with 10% to 15% in the top ten. Their antigens remain unidentified. The sample in question was cultured CD8+ T cells from PBMCs, obtained from culture after CMV antigen stimulation. The receptors here all came from a human donor in good health (CMV status not recorded). Some clones in this sample may be carry-over from other donors' samples.

The V call is TRBV28, the J call TRBJ1-2, with TRBD1 matching 9 bases. V shed 2 bases and J 4 bases; nucleotides not matched to a gene: 14. CDR1 and CDR2 (germline): MDHEN, SYDVKM. The CDR3 consists of 18 residues. In DNA, the CDR3 is TGTGCCAGCAGTTTAGTGACTAACAGGGGGCTGCCTGGCTATGGCTACACCTTC. It yields the protein CASSLVTNRGLPGYGYTF.

This clonotype was recorded once. With a much larger clone just one base away, this may be a read error. V usage is TRBV7-2 and J usage is TRBJ1-1; perhaps TRBD1 as D (6 bases). The CDR3 length is 15 residues. Per the germline V gene, CDR1 is SGHTA and CDR2 is FQGNSA. The CDR3 nucleotides read TGTGCCAGCAGCTTAGTATCAGGGGCTAACACTGAATCTTTCTTT. Translating it yields CASSLVSGANTESFF.

There are a few counts of this clonotype. Relative to the germline gene, one junction end is altered; a read error may explain this. This chain's CDR3 is CSSSTSYEQYF. In DNA form, the CDR3 reads TGCAGCAGTTCGACATCCTACGAGCAGTACTTC. The rearrangement joins TRBV27 to TRBJ2-7; D gene unclear. Germline V gives CDR1 MNHEY, CDR2 SMNVEV (reference sequence). The CDR3 has 11 residues.

This clonotype has a handful of counts. V gene TRBV13 combines with J gene TRBJ1-1, with 9 bases matching TRBD1. CDR3 length: 14 residues. The junction had 7 bases not matched to a gene; V was cut back by 6 bases and J by 5 bases. Germline CDR1 is PRHDT and CDR2 is FYEKMQ (reference sequence). In DNA, the CDR3 is TGTGCCAGCAGTAGCTTACAGGGGGCGACTGAAGCTTTCTTT. This gives the protein CASSSLQGATEAFF.

J is TRBJ2-2 and V is TRBV5-4; TRBD2 aligns across 8 bases. Losses at the gene ends were 4 bases for V and 6 bases for J; bases not matched to a gene: 17. This CDR3 contains 18 residues. Germline lookup yields CDR1 SGHNT and CDR2 YYREEE (reference sequence). The CDR3 coding sequence is TGTGCCAGCAGCGCGGGAGGAGGGGCCTCTCCGATGGCCGGGGAGCTGTTTTTT. Translation gives CASSAGGGASPMAGELFF. The variable domain in full, completed from reference TRBV5-4 and TRBJ2-2, reads ETGVTQSPTHLIKTRGQQVTLRCSSQSGHNTVSWYQQALGQGPQFIFQYYREEENGRGNFPPRFSGLQFPNYSSELNVNALELDDSALYLCASSAGGGASPMAGELFFGEGSRLTVL.

The rearrangement links TRBV2 to TRBJ2-4; D gene uncertain. The CDR3 extends over 11 amino acids. The V and J ends lost 6 bases and 6 bases respectively, with 6 bases between them. Germline CDR1 and CDR2: SNHLY and FYNNEI. The CDR3 DNA is TGTGCCAGCAGGGCCCGAAACATTCAGTACTTC. Its protein is CASRARNIQYF.

The chain has TRBV27 and TRBJ2-3, with unresolved D. V was clipped by 3 bases and J by 1 base, with 8 bases between them. CDR1 MNHEY and CDR2 SMNVEV come from the germline V gene (reference sequence). The CDR3 is 14 amino acids. The CDR3 DNA is TGTGCCAGCAGTTTGATTAGGGGCACAGATACGCAGTATTTT. Its translation: CASSLIRGTDTQYF.

This clonotype has ten or more counts. The CDR3: CASSEEVRTAYNQPQHF. The CDR3 DNA reads TGTGCCAGCAGTGAAGAGGTTAGGACAGCTTACAATCAGCCCCAGCATTTT. The chain employs TRBV6-1 and TRBJ1-5, with D maybe TRBD1 (6 bases). Between the trimmed V and J ends, which lost 1 base and 3 bases, there was a span of 16 bases. Germline-derived CDR1 and CDR2 are MNHNS and SASEGT. The CDR3 covers 17 residues.

This chain joins TRBV6-2 or TRBV6-3 and TRBJ2-5, with D possibly called TRBD1 or TRBD2 (6 bases each). Trimming took 8 bases from V and 5 from J, leaving 18 bases between them. This CDR3 contains 14 residues. The germline V gene encodes CDR1 MNHEY and CDR2 SVGEGT. For the CDR3, the DNA is TGTGCCAGCGGGACTGGAGGGGGTAGGGAGACCCAGTACTTC. The encoded protein is CASGTGGGRETQYF.

This clonotype was seen more than once but under ten times. This sequence joins TRBV27 and TRBJ1-5, with 8 bases aligning to TRBD1. Germline V gene data show CDR1 as MNHEY and CDR2 as SMNVEV (reference sequence). The CDR3 runs 13 residues. The ends lost 8 bases at V and 5 bases at J; junction bases unmatched: 5. CDR3 in amino acids: CASSGGRYQPQHF. CDR3 coding DNA: TGTGCCAGCTCAGGGGGCAGGTATCAGCCCCAGCATTTT.

The chain employs TRBV12-3 or TRBV12-4 and TRBJ2-3; 7 bases are a match to TRBD1. V shed 7 bases, J shed 2 bases, and the junction held 12 bases outside the gene matches. The length of the CDR3 is 16 residues. Here the CDR3 reads CASIQSQGDFTDTQYF. Written as DNA, the CDR3 is TGTGCCAGCATACAAAGCCAGGGGGATTTCACAGATACGCAGTATTTT.

The chain combines TRBV12-3 or TRBV12-4 with TRBJ1-2; TRBD1 matches at 9 bases. This CDR3 contains 16 residues. V lost 3 bases and J lost 2; bases outside the gene matches: 7. The CDR3 loop reads CASSFGVGTGNYGYTF. CDR3 sequence (DNA): TGTGCCAGCAGTTTCGGGGTTGGGACAGGGAACTATGGCTACACCTTC.

This clonotype was observed a few times. The CDR3 loop is CSARDRDRVQDTQYF. CDR3 bases: TGCAGTGCTAGAGATCGAGACAGGGTGCAAGATACGCAGTATTTT. The chain couples TRBV20-1 to TRBJ2-3, with TRBD1 identical over 7 bases. Losses at the gene ends were 0 bases for V and 5 bases for J; bases not matched to a gene: 8. The germline V gene has CDR1 DFQATT and CDR2 SNEGSKA (reference sequence). This CDR3 region has 15 residues.

This clonotype was observed a handful of times. The chain recombines TRBV4-2 with TRBJ2-7; D possibly corresponds to TRBD2 (6 bases). The V end was cut by 1 base, the J end by 13 bases, with 14 bases between. The CDR3 sequence is 12 residues long. Germline CDR1 reads LGHNA; CDR2 reads YNFKEQ. The CDR3 DNA reads as TGTGCCAGCAGCCAAGGGGGGGAAAAACACTACTTC. Translation gives CASSQGGEKHYF.

This clonotype was found a few times. V usage is TRBV6-5 and J usage is TRBJ1-3; 9 bases are a match to TRBD1. CDR3 length: 18 amino acids. The trim removed 5 bases at V and 0 bases at J, leaving 11 bases unmatched. CDR1 and CDR2 (germline): MNHEY, SVGAGI. As DNA, the CDR3 is TGTGCCAGCAGTCGCGGGGACAGGGTATCATTCTCTGGAAACACCATATATTTT. It translates to CASSRGDRVSFSGNTIYF.

This chain connects TRBV7-8 to TRBJ2-7; D gene unclear. Trimming removed 1 base at V and 0 bases at J, with 4 bases between. This CDR3 has 13 residues. Germline values: CDR1 SGHVS, CDR2 FQNEAQ. This CDR3 is CASSLVASYEQYV. The CDR3 DNA sequence: TGTGCCAGCAGCTTAGTGGCCTCCTACGAGCAGTACGTC.

This clonotype was recorded only once. This sequence joins TRBV11-2 and TRBJ2-1; D is tentatively TRBD1 or TRBD2 (5 bases each). Trimming left V 2 bases short and J 6 bases short, with 17 bases between. This CDR3 is built from 16 residues. Germline CDR1 reads SGHAT; CDR2 reads FQNNGV. The CDR3 reads CASSLPRESTGNEQFF. The CDR3 region has the DNA TGTGCCAGCAGCTTACCCAGGGAGAGCACGGGCAATGAGCAGTTCTTC.

This clonotype turned up a few times. V gene TRBV3-1 combines with J gene TRBJ2-1; 12 nucleotides match TRBD2. The CDR3 totals 18 residues. CDR1 is LGHDT and CDR2 is YNNKEL in the germline V gene (reference sequence). Germline trimming cut 1 base from V and 0 bases from J; bases unmatched to any gene: 4. CDR3 region: CASSQALAGGSSYNEQFF. CDR3 bases: TGTGCCAGCAGCCAAGCTCTAGCGGGGGGGAGCTCCTACAATGAGCAGTTCTTC.

The CDR3 coding sequence is TGCGCCAGCAGCGAGGGACTAGCGGGGACAAAAACTAGCACAGATACGCAGTATTTT. Amino acids: CASSEGLAGTKTSTDTQYF. J is TRBJ2-3 and V is TRBV4-1; 13 bases fit TRBD2. J lost 0 bases, V lost 5 bases, and 11 bases had no gene match. The CDR3 is 19 residues long. CDR1 MGHRA and CDR2 YSYEKL come from the germline V gene.

This clonotype has a handful of counts. The chain recombines TRBV7-8 with TRBJ2-6, with D hard to call. The CDR3 is made up of 12 amino acids. Germline V lookup: CDR1 SGHVS, CDR2 FQNEAQ. V was clipped by 7 bases and J by 4 bases, with 5 bases between them. The DNA of the CDR3 is TGTGCCAGCATCGGCGGGGCCAACGTCCTGACTTTC. Its translation is CASIGGANVLTF. Complete variable domain (other parts from reference TRBV7-8 and TRBJ2-6): GAGVSQSPRYKVAKRGQDVALRCDPISGHVSLFWYQQALGQGPEFLTYFQNEAQLDKSGLPSDRFFAERPEGSVSTLKIQRTQQEDSAVYLCASIGGANVLTFGAGSRLTVL.

This clonotype came up a few times. The V call is TRBV20-1, the J call TRBJ2-3, with 7 bases lining up with TRBD2. This CDR3 comprises 15 residues. The V gene's germline CDR1 is DFQATT and CDR2 SNEGSKA (reference sequence). Trimming at V came to 0 bases and at J to 2 bases, leaving 5 bases not matched to a gene. The CDR3, as DNA: TGCAGTGCTAGAGAATCAGCGGGGCCCACAGATACGCAGTATTTT. Protein: CSARESAGPTDTQYF.